Reported below is one TCR beta chain. Antigen unknown. Trimming pared 3 bases from V and 5 bases from J, leaving 13 bases between. CDR3 length equals 15 residues. Germline values: CDR1 MNHEY, CDR2 SMNVEV (reference sequence). The data originate from a study of shared clonotypes between healthy human individuals. Points from the study as a whole: Rarefaction showed sorted-subset sequencing was incomplete despite large depth. On the whole, naive subsets had larger estimated richness than memory subsets had. Represented diversity, genetic and exposure-history alike, was limited by few donors.

Libraries were prepared by immunoSEQ multiplex PCR; TCRdb keeps only in-frame clonotypes and omits some of them. The data contain roughly 1,500,000 clones, approximately 98.5% of them singletons. The V call is TRBV27, the J call TRBJ2-2; D gene unclear. The receptor's source is a man aged 25 to 40 in good health. Specimen: naive CD4+ T cells sorted from blood. The subset: CD45RA+ positively selected. CDR3 bases: TGTGCCAGCAGTTTTTCGGCAGGTCGGACCGGGGAGCTGTTTTTT. It encodes CASSFSAGRTGELFF.